Below are 5 T cell receptor beta chains sequenced from a single sample in a study of stem cell transplantation in POMP-related autoinflammatory disease. Produced via immunoSEQ multiplex PCR; TCRdb's table is partial and in-frame only. The repertoire holds 20,000 to 30,000 clones, with about 81% as singletons. This material consisted of CD4+ T cells from PBMCs, taken before stem cell transplantation. All receptors come from a human donor with POMP-related autoinflammation and immune dysregulation (PRAID).

V gene TRBV9 combines with J gene TRBJ1-5; a possible D gene is TRBD1 (5 bases). CDR1 and CDR2 (germline): SGDLS, YYNGEE. This CDR3 spans 15 amino acids. V lost 4 bases to trimming and J lost 6 bases, with 17 bases between them. CDR3 bases: TGTGCCAGCAGCTTCCAGTCAGGGTCGGTTCAGCCCCAGCATTTT. Protein product: CASSFQSGSVQPQHF.

The rearrangement uses TRBV5-5 and TRBJ1-5, with D possibly matching TRBD1 (6 bases). Trimming removed 4 bases from V and 0 bases from J, with 17 bases in between. CDR3 size: 17 residues. Germline V gives CDR1 SGHKS, CDR2 YYEKEE (reference sequence). The CDR3 reads CASSPGRGGYSNQPQHF. The CDR3 DNA follows: TGTGCCAGCAGCCCAGGACGCGGGGGCTATAGCAATCAGCCCCAGCATTTT.

The chain has TRBV28 and TRBJ2-5; TRBD2 might be the D (7 bases). Gene TRBJ2-7 matches the end of the DNA better, so the J call may be wrong. CDR1 and CDR2 from the germline V gene are MDHEN and SYDVKM. This CDR3 comprises 18 residues. CDR3 in DNA: TGTGCCAGCACTTGGAGGAACAGGGCTCAGCGGGATCCCTACGAGCAGTACTTC. It encodes CASTWRNRAQRDPYEQYF.

This clone was seen only a few times. The rearrangement links TRBV2 to TRBJ2-3; D is uncertain. Germline CDR1 SNHLY, CDR2 FYNNEI. With 2 bases removed from V and 4 bases from J, the gap between germline ends came to 4 bases. This CDR3 comprises 12 residues. The CDR3 sequence is CASSEISDTQYF. The CDR3 DNA sequence: TGTGCCAGCAGTGAAATCTCAGATACGCAGTATTTT.

The rearrangement joins TRBV7-9 to TRBJ2-3, with D uncertain. The germline gives CDR1 SEHNR, CDR2 FQNEAQ (reference sequence). Trimming cost V 4 bases and J 6 bases, with 11 bases left between them. The CDR3 extends over 13 amino acids. For the CDR3, the DNA is TGTGCCAGCAGCTCCCTCGGCAGGGATACGCAGTATTTT. Translation: CASSSLGRDTQYF.